This T cell receptor beta chain was documented in a study of cytomegalovirus exposure and HLA in healthy donors. Turning to the study itself: Counted in an early data release were 85 million or so unique TCRs from HLA-typed donors. Study-level points and caveats: It was in a later analysis that TCR association rates were seen to vary by HLA locus, highest for DRB1 and lowest for HLA-C. More than 15,000 TCR beta sequences were associated with HLA alleles at 0.05 false discovery rate in a later analysis.

PCR employed 60 Vbeta and 13 Jbeta primers. Clones were read by immunoSEQ multiplex PCR, and TCRdb kept only the in-frame ones, dropping some. This table holds roughly 150,000 clones, roughly 84% found once. As to this clone: Its antigen is still unknown.

CDR3 length: 15 amino acids. Per the germline V gene, CDR1 is LNHDA and CDR2 is SQIVND (reference sequence). The trim removed 8 bases at V and 1 base at J, leaving 7 bases unmatched. Despite likely unrecorded immune exposures, the donors were nominally healthy at the time of sampling. The receptor was isolated from a boy between 2 and 10 years old in good health and CMV-seronegative. This chain uses TRBV19 with TRBJ1-5, with 8 bases identical to TRBD1. The sequenced material came from PBMCs. CDR3 DNA: TGTGCCAGTGGGAAGGGACAGGACAGCAATCAGCCCCAGCATTTT. Translation: CASGKGQDSNQPQHF.